One and the same sample provided the 10 T cell receptor beta chains below, sequenced in a study of shared clonotypes between healthy human individuals. Only in-frame clones appear in the TCRdb table, and some are missing; sequencing was by immunoSEQ multiplex PCR. This table holds 1.6 million or so clones, 97% to 99% found once. The sample taken for sequencing was naive CD4+ T cells sorted from blood. Subset denoted: CD45RA+ positively selected. These TCRs come from a man aged 25 to 40 in good health.

The rearrangement joins TRBV5-4 to TRBJ2-7, with D hard to call. This CDR3 is 13 amino acids long. V was clipped by 1 base and J by 5 bases, with 10 bases between them. Germline lookup yields CDR1 SGHNT and CDR2 YYREEE (reference sequence). CDR3 bases: TGTGCCAGCAGCTTGCCTGAGAAGAACGAGCAGTACTTC. It is translated as CASSLPEKNEQYF.

The rearrangement links TRBV19 to TRBJ1-4; no definite D call. Trimming stripped 5 bases from V and 8 bases from J, with 9 bases between. Germline V CDR1 and CDR2: LNHDA, SQIVND (reference sequence). This CDR3 is built from 12 residues. The CDR3 reads CASSESTEKLFF. The CDR3, as DNA: TGTGCCAGTAGTGAGTCAACCGAAAAACTGTTTTTT.

The chain uses TRBV18 and TRBJ2-3; no clear D. The CDR3 runs 16 residues. V lost 2 bases to trimming and J lost 1 base, with 13 bases between them. CDR1 and CDR2 (germline): KGHSH, LQKENI. CDR3 DNA sequence: TGTGCCAGCTCACCAGGTGGAGCACTCCGCACAGATACGCAGTATTTT. This translates into CASSPGGALRTDTQYF.

A remark on this clone: The sample carries other DNA sequences with the same CDR3. V is TRBV11-2 and J is TRBJ2-2; D is undetermined. With 1 base removed from V and 4 bases from J, the gap between germline ends came to 4 bases. Germline-derived CDR1 and CDR2 are SGHAT and FQNNGV. The CDR3 extends over 13 amino acids. For the CDR3, the DNA is TGTGCCAGCAGCTTAGCTAGCACCGGGGAGCTGTTTTTT. This encodes CASSLASTGELFF.

Of note for this clone: Different DNA sequences within this sample yield the same CDR3. V gene TRBV14 combines with J gene TRBJ1-2; D call uncertain. The germline V gene encodes CDR1 SGHDN and CDR2 FVKESK. Trimming removed 1 base at V and 4 bases at J, with 7 bases between. The CDR3 contains 13 residues. The CDR3 sequence is CASSQAGIYGYTF. For the CDR3, the DNA is TGTGCCAGCAGCCAAGCCGGGATCTATGGCTACACCTTC.

Details on this clone: This sample also contains other DNA sequences that code for the same CDR3. The V gene is TRBV18, the J gene TRBJ2-7; D call uncertain. This CDR3 spans 12 amino acids. The germline gives CDR1 KGHSH, CDR2 LQKENI. Trimming shortened V by 3 bases and J by 1 base, and 4 bases separated the two germline ends. CDR3 residues: CASSPLSYEQYF. For the CDR3, the DNA is TGTGCCAGCTCACCTCTTTCCTACGAGCAGTACTTC.

This clone was seen just once. The gene calls are TRBV10-1 and TRBJ2-1; D is possibly TRBD2 (6 bases). V shed 6 bases and J shed 13 bases, with 28 bases lying between them. CDR3 length: 16 amino acids. The germline V gene encodes CDR1 WNHNN and CDR2 SYGVQD (reference sequence). The CDR3 spells CASSPTGRSGSPGQFF. The CDR3, as DNA: TGCGCCAGCAGCCCAACGGGACGTAGCGGATCCCCAGGTCAGTTCTTC.

The rearrangement uses TRBV6-5 and TRBJ2-1, with a tentative D call TRBD1 (5 bases). This CDR3 spans 13 amino acids. CDR1 is MNHEY, CDR2 SVGAGI, per germline. V was cut by 5 bases and J by 12 bases, with 17 bases left in between. The CDR3 loop reads CASSTMTLRGQFF. CDR3 in DNA: TGTGCCAGCAGTACCATGACTTTAAGGGGGCAGTTCTTC.

This clone was seen only once. V usage is TRBV6-6 and J usage is TRBJ1-5; 10 positions match TRBD1. The CDR3 runs 16 residues. Germline CDR1 is MNHNY and CDR2 is SVGAGI (reference sequence). Losses at the gene ends were 5 bases for V and 6 bases for J; bases not matched to a gene: 10. The CDR3 spells CASSPPGQGLGQPQHF. CDR3 in DNA: TGTGCCAGCAGTCCCCCGGGACAGGGGTTAGGTCAGCCCCAGCATTTT.

V and J are TRBV27 and TRBJ2-2, with D possibly being TRBD1 or TRBD2 (5 bases each). Germline loops: CDR1 MNHEY, CDR2 SMNVEV (reference sequence). V was cut by 5 bases and J by 6 bases, with 16 bases left in between. This CDR3 is built from 15 residues. This CDR3 reads CASSPREGRAGELFF. CDR3 in DNA: TGTGCCAGCAGTCCCCGCGAGGGCAGGGCCGGGGAGCTGTTTTTT.